The clone carrying this TCR beta chain was seen at least ten times. Its antigen is not identified. The study amplified TCR beta CDR3 regions using RNA transcripts. RT-PCR in the first round used HTBI primers; a second-round multiplex PCR followed. TCRdb ran MiXCR on the multiplex PCR reads and lists one entry per CDR3 protein. The sample carries 400,000 to 450,000 distinct CDR3 sequences, about 21% recorded once. The data are from a study of Graves' ophthalmopathy and Graves' hyperthyroidism. The CDR3 runs 18 residues. Trimming removed 5 bases from V and 1 base from J; junction bases left unmatched: 13. Overall study findings and caveats: The model achieved approximately 71% sensitivity and less than 85% specificity for ophthalmopathy progression. With about 87% sensitivity and less than 83% specificity, a 13-signature model separated ophthalmopathy from stable hyperthyroidism.

The sequenced material came from peripheral blood. The receptor was isolated from a woman aged 18-29 years with stable Graves' hyperthyroidism. This sequence joins TRBV12-3 or TRBV12-4 and TRBJ2-5, with TRBD2 matching over 10 bases. CDR3 region: CASSRGGLARAVQETQYF. CDR3 bases: TGTGCCAGCAGTCGAGGGGGACTAGCGAGGGCGGTCCAAGAGACCCAGTACTTC.